The sample holds one count of the clone carrying this TCR beta chain. Its antigen is still unknown. Blood draws occurred at baseline, cycle 4 day 1, and cycle 7 day 1. The CDR3 totals 13 residues. Germline V gene sequence: CDR1 SGHTA, CDR2 FQGTGA. V was clipped by 4 bases and J by 8 bases, with 14 bases between them. This sample is drawn from a study of OX40 agonist ivuxolimab in advanced cancers. About the study: Every patient in dose escalation had hepatocellular carcinoma, melanoma, renal cell or head and neck cancer. Study findings and constraints: Expanded peripheral T cells had an undetermined antigen specificity.

The method was immunoSEQ multiplex PCR; TCRdb's version includes in-frame clones alone and lacks a portion of them. The data show 50,000 to 70,000 clones, 84% seen once. J is TRBJ1-2 and V is TRBV7-3; maybe TRBD1 (5 bases). The source is an adult with an advanced solid tumor such as melanoma, head and neck, liver or kidney cancer. This specimen was CD4+ or CD8+ T cells sorted from blood, taken in a trial of the OX40 agonist ivuxolimab. The CDR3 region has the DNA TGTGCCAGCAGCTCCAAAGCGGGGCTCGGCTACACCTTC. Residues: CASSSKAGLGYTF.